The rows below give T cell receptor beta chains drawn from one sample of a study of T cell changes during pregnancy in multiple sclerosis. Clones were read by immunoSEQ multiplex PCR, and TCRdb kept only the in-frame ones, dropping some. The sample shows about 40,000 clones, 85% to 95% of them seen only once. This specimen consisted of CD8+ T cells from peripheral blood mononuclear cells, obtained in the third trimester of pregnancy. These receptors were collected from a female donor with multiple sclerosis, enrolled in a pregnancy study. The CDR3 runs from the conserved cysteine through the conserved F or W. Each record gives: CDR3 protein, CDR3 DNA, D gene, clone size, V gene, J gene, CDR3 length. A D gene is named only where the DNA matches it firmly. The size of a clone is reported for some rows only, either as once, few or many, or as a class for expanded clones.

CASSQDRSNSYEQYF,TGCGCCAGCAGCCAAGATCGGTCTAACTCCTACGAGCAGTACTTC,-,-,TRBV4-1,TRBJ2-7,15
CASSPSDGTSGYTF,TGTGCCAGCTCACCTAGTGATGGGACAAGTGGCTACACCTTC,-,-,TRBV18,TRBJ1-2,14
CASSLGRDEKLFF,TGTGCCAGCAGCTTAGGCAGGGATGAAAAACTGTTTTTT,-,once,TRBV7-8,TRBJ1-4,13
CASSLAQGSGELFF,TGTGCCAGCAGCTTAGCCCAAGGGAGCGGGGAGCTGTTTTTT,-,-,TRBV7-6,TRBJ2-2,14
CASSEVAGGQETQYF,TGCGCCAGCAGTGAGGTCGCGGGGGGCCAAGAGACCCAGTACTTC,TRBD2,-,TRBV10-2,TRBJ2-5,15
CASREEYF,TGTGCCTCCCGTGAGGAGTACTTC,-,few,TRBV2,TRBJ2-7,8
CASRRGQDPYYGYTF,TGTGCCAGCAGACGCGGACAGGATCCTTACTATGGCTACACCTTC,TRBD1,-,TRBV6-1,TRBJ1-2,15
CASSPGTGSNSPLHF,TGTGCCAGCAGTCCCGGGACAGGGTCTAATTCACCCCTCCACTTT,TRBD1,-,TRBV27,TRBJ1-6,15
CASSLYGLAGGEQFF,TGTGCCAGCAGCTTATACGGACTAGCGGGGGGGGAGCAGTTCTTC,TRBD2,-,TRBV7-3,TRBJ2-1,15
CASQVAGGTDTQYF,TGTGCCAGCCAGGTAGCGGGGGGTACAGATACGCAGTATTTT,TRBD2,-,TRBV9,TRBJ2-3,14
CASSYSTGETNYGYTF,TGTGCCAGCAGTTACTCGACTGGAGAAACGAACTATGGCTACACCTTC,-,-,TRBV6-5,TRBJ1-2,16
CASSQGGGGYGYTF,TGTGCCAGCAGCCAAGGGGGGGGAGGCTATGGCTACACCTTC,-,-,TRBV9,TRBJ1-2,14
CASSLDRGTYEQYF,TGTGCCAGCAGCTTGGACAGGGGCACCTACGAGCAGTACTTC,TRBD1,-,TRBV5-8,TRBJ2-7,14
CASSLLVDGTEAFF,TGTGCCAGCAGTTTACTCGTAGATGGCACTGAAGCTTTCTTT,-,-,TRBV27,TRBJ1-1,14
CASSRTGTGDQPQHF,TGTGCCAGCAGCAGAACCGGGACAGGAGATCAGCCCCAGCATTTT,TRBD1,medium-sized,TRBV9,TRBJ1-5,15
CASSEAGVGVWAAGNIQYF,TGTGCCAGCAGTGAAGCCGGTGTTGGAGTTTGGGCCGCGGGAAACATTCAGTACTTC,-,-,TRBV2,TRBJ2-4,19
CASSSPGTSDTQYF,TGTGCCAGCAGCTCACCCGGGACTTCAGATACGCAGTATTTT,-,-,TRBV7-3,TRBJ2-3,14
CASSNSGLAGELFF,TGTGCCAGCAGTAACTCTGGACTAGCGGGGGAGCTGTTTTTT,TRBD2,-,TRBV27,TRBJ2-2,14
CASSFKSRDRGGYTF,TGTGCCAGCAGCTTTAAATCCAGGGACAGGGGCGGCTACACCTTC,TRBD1,once,TRBV5-4,TRBJ1-2,15
CASSGVLAAPGGTDTQYF,TGTGCCAGCAGCGGGGTACTAGCGGCCCCGGGGGGCACAGATACGCAGTATTTT,TRBD2,-,TRBV9,TRBJ2-3,18
CASSRRQGNQPQHF,TGTGCCAGCAGCCGCAGACAGGGCAATCAGCCCCAGCATTTT,-,-,TRBV7-8,TRBJ1-5,14
CASSTVNTEAFF,TGTGCCAGCTCAACGGTGAACACTGAAGCTTTCTTT,-,-,TRBV18,TRBJ1-1,12
CASSMALGEVAFGYTF,TGTGCCAGTAGTATGGCGTTGGGGGAGGTTGCATTCGGCTACACCTTC,-,-,TRBV19,TRBJ1-2,16
CASSEDLPAGGLDEQFF,TGTGCCAGCAGTGAAGACCTCCCCGCGGGGGGGCTCGATGAGCAGTTCTTC,TRBD2,-,TRBV6-1,TRBJ2-1,17
CASRTGRYEQYF,TGTGCCAGCCGGACAGGGAGGTACGAGCAGTACTTC,TRBD1,-,TRBV27,TRBJ2-7,12
CASSLDRDREQFF,TGTGCCAGCAGCTTAGATAGGGACAGGGAGCAGTTCTTC,TRBD1,once,TRBV11-2,TRBJ2-1,13
CSVLGGVPGELFF,TGCAGCGTTTTGGGGGGGGTCCCCGGGGAGCTGTTTTTT,TRBD2,-,TRBV29-1,TRBJ2-2,13
CASSPPGLAGGREQFF,TGTGCCAGCAGTCCGCCGGGACTAGCGGGGGGACGGGAGCAGTTCTTC,TRBD2,-,TRBV27,TRBJ2-1,16